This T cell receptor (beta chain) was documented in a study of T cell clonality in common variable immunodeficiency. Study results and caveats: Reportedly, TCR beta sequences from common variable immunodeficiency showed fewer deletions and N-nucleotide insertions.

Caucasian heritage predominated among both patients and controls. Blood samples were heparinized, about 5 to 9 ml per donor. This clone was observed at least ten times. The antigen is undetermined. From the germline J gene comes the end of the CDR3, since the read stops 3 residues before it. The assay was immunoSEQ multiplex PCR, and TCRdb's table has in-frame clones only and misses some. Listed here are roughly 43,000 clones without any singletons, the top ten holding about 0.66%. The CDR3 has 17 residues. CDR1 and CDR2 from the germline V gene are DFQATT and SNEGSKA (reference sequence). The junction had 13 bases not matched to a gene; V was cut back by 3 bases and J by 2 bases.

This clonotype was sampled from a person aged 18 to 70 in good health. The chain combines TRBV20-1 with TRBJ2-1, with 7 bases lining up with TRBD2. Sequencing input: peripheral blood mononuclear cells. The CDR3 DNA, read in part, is TGCAGTGCTAGCGTGTCTAGCGGTATCTTAGCCTACAATGAG. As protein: CSASVSSGILAYNE. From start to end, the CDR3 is CSASVSSGILAYNEQFF.